These 18 T cell receptor beta chains share one sample of origin, sequenced in a study of cytomegalovirus exposure and HLA in healthy donors (dated by TCRdb to about 2017). Library method: the immunoSEQ multiplex PCR assay. A mixture of 60 forward primers for TCR Vbeta segments and 13 reverse primers for TCR Jbeta segments was used in the multiplex PCR. TCRdb carries this immuneACCESS record with in-frame sequences only. Its versions omit some clonotypes, under half of them owing to an unresolved V gene in the studies checked, with the rest unexplained. Counted in this sample were roughly 100,000 clones; over 65% of them appeared once. The ten largest clones add up to just over 2.5% of the sample. The specimen sequenced was PBMCs. All receptors derive from a man in his forties in good health and CMV-seronegative.

The table lists this clone with a count of one. The V and J genes are TRBV7-2 and TRBJ1-3, with D perhaps matching TRBD1 (5 bases). CDR1 SGHTA and CDR2 FQGNSA come from the germline V gene. The CDR3 length is 15 residues. V shed 0 bases and J shed 3 bases, with 9 bases lying between them. CDR3 sequence: CASSLAGLLGNTIYF. CDR3 sequence (DNA): TGTGCCAGCAGCTTAGCGGGACTACTTGGAAACACCATATATTTT. The full variable domain, rest sourced from reference TRBV7-2 and TRBJ1-3, is GAGVSQSPSNKVTEKGKDVELRCDPISGHTALYWYRQSLGQGLEFLIYFQGNSAPDKSGLPSDRFSAERTGGSVSTLTIQRTQQEDSAVYLCASSLAGLLGNTIYFGEGSWLTVV.

This sequence joins TRBV5-1 and TRBJ1-2; 10 bases align to TRBD1. The V gene's germline CDR1 is SGHRS and CDR2 YFSETQ. CDR3 length equals 17 residues. The ends lost 4 bases at V and 2 bases at J; junction bases unmatched: 11. The CDR3, as DNA: TGCGCCAGCAGCGGGGGAGACGGGACAGGGGTAAACTATGGCTACACCTTC. Its protein is CASSGGDGTGVNYGYTF.

V gene TRBV5-4 combines with J gene TRBJ2-5, with D maybe TRBD2 (5 bases). With 3 bases removed from V and 7 bases from J, the gap between germline ends came to 19 bases. Germline V gene lookup returns CDR1 SGHNT and CDR2 YYREEE (reference sequence). The CDR3 loop spans 15 amino acids. The CDR3 reads CASSSPGLSDGTQYF. In nucleotides, the CDR3 is TGTGCCAGCAGCTCCCCCGGACTGTCCGATGGGACCCAGTACTTC.

V gene TRBV21-1 combines with J gene TRBJ2-7; the table's D call of TRBD2 was not tested on the DNA. TRBV21-1 is classified as a pseudogene. The CDR3 has 9 amino acids. The CDR3 region has the DNA TGTGCCAGCCGGTTCGAGCAGTACTTC. Translated, it gives CASRFEQYF.

This chain joins TRBV11-2 and TRBJ2-5; D is perhaps TRBD2 (6 bases). The germline V gene encodes CDR1 SGHAT and CDR2 FQNNGV. There are 17 residues in the CDR3. V was trimmed by 0 bases and J by 5 bases, leaving 19 bases between them. This chain's CDR3 is CASSLDVEGSWGETQYF. CDR3 in DNA: TGTGCCAGCAGCTTAGATGTGGAGGGCTCCTGGGGGGAGACCCAGTACTTC.

This sequence joins TRBV9 and TRBJ2-7; TRBD1 is a possible D gene (5 bases). CDR1 is SGDLS and CDR2 is YYNGEE in the germline V gene. CDR3 length: 15 residues. V lost 4 bases and J 6 bases, leaving 20 bases between the germline ends. The DNA of the CDR3 is TGTGCCAGCAGCTCCCGACTGGACATCGCCGCCGAGCAGTACTTC. It yields the protein CASSSRLDIAAEQYF.

This chain connects TRBV19 to TRBJ1-2; D remains unclear. Germline V lookup: CDR1 LNHDA, CDR2 SQIVND (reference sequence). Trimming pared 3 bases from V and 3 bases from J, leaving 8 bases between. This CDR3 comprises 13 residues. The CDR3 here is CASSILSYYGYTF. The DNA of the CDR3 is TGTGCCAGTAGTATTCTCAGTTACTATGGCTACACCTTC.

The rearrangement joins TRBV7-8 to TRBJ1-3; TRBD1 aligns across 8 bases. Trimming at V came to 5 bases and at J to 2 bases, leaving 5 bases not matched to a gene. CDR1 is SGHVS, CDR2 FQNEAQ, per germline. There are 15 residues in the CDR3. The CDR3 DNA follows: TGTGCCAGCAGCACCGGGACAGGTCCTGGAAACACCATATATTTT. Translating it yields CASSTGTGPGNTIYF. The whole variable domain, filled in from reference TRBV7-8 and TRBJ1-3, reads GAGVSQSPRYKVAKRGQDVALRCDPISGHVSLFWYQQALGQGPEFLTYFQNEAQLDKSGLPSDRFFAERPEGSVSTLKIQRTQQEDSAVYLCASSTGTGPGNTIYFGEGSWLTVV.

CDR3 in DNA: TGTGCCAGCAGCCGGACAGGGGACAATAATTATGGCTACACCTTC. Translation gives CASSRTGDNNYGYTF. This chain uses TRBV11-2 with TRBJ1-2, with TRBD1 identical over 9 bases. CDR3 length: 15 residues. Germline loops: CDR1 SGHAT, CDR2 FQNNGV. Trimming removed 5 bases from V and 5 bases from J; junction bases left unmatched: 9. The full variable domain, rest sourced from reference TRBV11-2 and TRBJ1-2, is EAGVAQSPRYKIIEKRQSVAFWCNPISGHATLYWYQQILGQGPKLLIQFQNNGVVDDSQLPKDRFSAERLKGVDSTLKIQPAKLEDSAVYLCASSRTGDNNYGYTFGSGTRLTVV.

This chain links TRBV29-1 with TRBJ2-6, with D possibly TRBD2 on 6 matching bases. V dropped 7 bases and J dropped 0 bases, with 10 bases sitting between them. The length of the CDR3 is 14 residues. CDR1 is SQVTM and CDR2 is ANQGSEA in the germline V gene. CDR3 residues: CSARGTSGANVLTF. For the CDR3, the DNA is TGCAGCGCCCGGGGGACCTCTGGGGCCAACGTCCTGACTTTC. Complete variable domain (other parts from reference TRBV29-1 and TRBJ2-6): SAVISQKPSRDICQRGTSLTIQCQVDSQVTMMFWYRQQPGQSLTLIATANQGSEATYESGFVIDKFPISRPNLTFSTLTVSNMSPEDSSIYLCSARGTSGANVLTFGAGSRLTVL.

The chain employs TRBV6-5 and TRBJ2-3; D unresolved. This CDR3 has 11 amino acids. V was clipped by 2 bases and J by 9 bases, with 6 bases between them. Germline CDR1 is MNHEY and CDR2 is SVGAGI. In nucleotides, the CDR3 is TGTGCCAGCAGTTACCAGAGGACGCAGTATTTT. It translates to CASSYQRTQYF.

The V gene is TRBV19, the J gene TRBJ2-1; 7 bases map to TRBD1. The V segment lost 4 bases and the J segment 9 bases; nucleotides outside the gene matches: 12. The CDR3 has 15 amino acids. Per the germline V gene, CDR1 is LNHDA and CDR2 is SQIVND (reference sequence). CDR3 nucleotides: TGTGCCAGTAGTAGACACCGGGACAGTGTGGGTGAGCAGTTCTTC. Protein sequence: CASSRHRDSVGEQFF.

For the CDR3, the DNA is TGTGCCAGCCGTTCACCGACAGGACGGGACGAGCAGTACTTC. This sequence encodes CASRSPTGRDEQYF. J is TRBJ2-7 and V is TRBV27, with TRBD1 as a possible D gene (6 bases). The CDR3 runs to 14 residues. V was shortened by 8 bases and J by 5 bases, with 19 bases between the two germline ends. Germline CDR1 and CDR2: MNHEY and SMNVEV (reference sequence).

V gene TRBV6-5 combines with J gene TRBJ2-3, with TRBD2 identical over 13 bases. Germline-derived CDR1 and CDR2 are MNHEY and SVGAGI. The CDR3 consists of 15 residues. V was pared by 6 bases and J by 2 bases, with 2 bases of the junction left unmatched. The CDR3 sequence: CASRLAGGNTDTQYF. CDR3 nucleotides: TGTGCCAGCAGACTAGCGGGGGGGAACACAGATACGCAGTATTTT.

V and J are TRBV7-2 and TRBJ1-4; TRBD1 matches 10 bases. The CDR3 spans 15 residues. Germline CDR1 and CDR2: SGHTA and FQGNSA. With 5 bases clipped from V and 8 bases from J, the junction kept 8 bases outside the gene matches. CDR3 sequence: CASSRDRGGREKLFF. CDR3 DNA sequence: TGTGCCAGCAGCCGGGACAGGGGAGGGCGAGAAAAACTGTTTTTT.

This sequence joins TRBV6-5 and TRBJ2-1; 8 bases line up with TRBD1. Germline-derived CDR1 and CDR2 are MNHEY and SVGAGI. V lost 6 bases to trimming and J lost 6 bases; unmatched junction nucleotides: 7. This CDR3 contains 14 residues. The CDR3 nucleotides are TGTGCCAGCAGGGCGGACAGGGTGGTCAATGAGCAGTTCTTC. Its protein is CASRADRVVNEQFF.

This clone was seen more than once but under ten times. The chain joins TRBV30 to TRBJ2-1; 14 nucleotides line up with TRBD2. The V and J ends lost 1 base and 4 bases, in that order; junction bases with no gene match: 3. Germline CDR1 reads GTSNPN; CDR2 reads SVGIG (reference sequence). The CDR3 runs to 16 residues. In DNA form, the CDR3 reads TGTGCCTGGAGTGAAGGACTAGCGGGGGGTTACAATGAGCAGTTCTTC. Protein product: CAWSEGLAGGYNEQFF.

This sequence joins TRBV18 and TRBJ2-5; TRBD1 might be the D (6 bases). The CDR3 is 15 residues long. V shed 3 bases and J shed 5 bases, with 16 bases lying between them. The germline V gene has CDR1 KGHSH and CDR2 LQKENI. CDR3 nucleotide sequence: TGTGCCAGCTCACCCACAGGGACCCCGGGGGAGACCCAGTACTTC. Translation: CASSPTGTPGETQYF.